The 28 T cell receptor beta chains listed next were all sequenced from one sample in a study of cytomegalovirus exposure and HLA in healthy donors. A multiplex PCR was run with 60 Vbeta primers and 13 Jbeta primers. TCRdb's table, derived via immunoSEQ multiplex PCR, lists solely in-frame clones and lacks some. The sample yields 85,000 to 100,000 clones, around 80% seen once. The material sequenced was PBMCs. Receptor source: a male donor in good health and CMV-seropositive.

The CDR3 protein is CASASGGYEQYF. CDR3 sequence (DNA): TGTGCTTCGGCGAGCGGGGGCTACGAGCAGTACTTC. This chain connects TRBV11-1 to TRBJ2-7, with 8 bases matching TRBD2. Looked up from germline, CDR1 is SGHAT and CDR2 is FQDESV (reference sequence). This CDR3 spans 12 amino acids.

The chain uses TRBV5-6 and TRBJ2-4; 10 nucleotides align to TRBD1. Germline V lookup: CDR1 SGHDT, CDR2 YYEEEE. CDR3 length: 14 residues. V dropped 4 bases and J dropped 7; count of bases not matched to a gene: 5. The CDR3 nucleotides read TGTGCCAGCAGCAGGCCGGGACAGGGGAACATTCAGTACTTC. Translating it yields CASSRPGQGNIQYF.

This clone was picked up a small number of times. The V gene is TRBV7-2, the J gene TRBJ2-1; 8 bases fit TRBD1. CDR1 and CDR2 from the germline V gene are SGHTA and FQGNSA. With 5 bases clipped from V and 8 bases from J, the junction kept 8 bases outside the gene matches. The CDR3 spans 14 residues. This CDR3 reads CASSPSLDRDEQFF. In nucleotides, the CDR3 is TGTGCCAGCAGCCCATCTTTGGACAGGGATGAGCAGTTCTTC. The whole variable domain, filled in from reference TRBV7-2 and TRBJ2-1, reads GAGVSQSPSNKVTEKGKDVELRCDPISGHTALYWYRQSLGQGLEFLIYFQGNSAPDKSGLPSDRFSAERTGGSVSTLTIQRTQQEDSAVYLCASSPSLDRDEQFFGPGTRLTVL.

This rearrangement joins TRBV29-1 to TRBJ1-1, with D possibly being TRBD1 (6 bases). This CDR3 region has 15 residues. Per the germline V gene, CDR1 is SQVTM and CDR2 is ANQGSEA. The V and J ends lost 5 bases and 4 bases respectively, with 20 bases between them. CDR3 loop: CSVRTLRGLITEAFF. The CDR3 DNA follows: TGCAGCGTTCGGACACTCAGGGGCTTAATCACTGAAGCTTTCTTT.

V and J are TRBV14 and TRBJ2-2, with unresolved D. Germline lookup yields CDR1 SGHDN and CDR2 FVKESK. The CDR3 has 13 amino acids. Deletions cut 5 bases from V and 7 bases from J, with 11 bases between. CDR3 bases: TGTGCCAGCAGCGAACGTTTCTACGGGGAGCTGTTTTTT. This codes for CASSERFYGELFF.

The rearrangement joins TRBV4-1 to TRBJ1-6, with D unresolved. V gave up 0 bases and J gave up 9 bases, with 3 bases separating them. CDR1 and CDR2 (germline): MGHRA, YSYEKL. The CDR3 loop spans 12 amino acids. The CDR3 protein is CASSQESSPLHF. CDR3 sequence (DNA): TGCGCCAGCAGCCAAGAGAGTTCACCCCTCCACTTT.

V is TRBV19 and J is TRBJ2-1; TRBD2 matches 10 bases. The CDR3 is made up of 17 amino acids. V gave up 5 bases and J gave up 7 bases; unmatched junction bases: 14. Germline V gene lookup returns CDR1 LNHDA and CDR2 SQIVND (reference sequence). The CDR3 sequence is CASSLPKERGGGNEQFF. CDR3 DNA: TGTGCCAGTAGTCTCCCGAAGGAGCGGGGGGGCGGGAATGAGCAGTTCTTC.

This chain links TRBV6-8 with TRBJ2-5; the match to TRBD1 covers 9 bases. The ends lost 4 bases at V and 2 bases at J; junction bases unmatched: 2. This CDR3 has 14 amino acids. CDR1 MNHGY and CDR2 SAAAGT come from the germline V gene. CDR3 nucleotide sequence: TGTGCCAGCAGTTCCGACAGGGGGCAAGAGACCCAGTACTTC. As protein: CASSSDRGQETQYF.

The rearrangement uses TRBV7-2 and TRBJ1-6; 9 positions agree with TRBD1. Germline CDR1 and CDR2: SGHTA and FQGNSA. The CDR3 is made up of 15 amino acids. Germline trimming cut 1 base from V and 7 bases from J; bases unmatched to any gene: 2. CDR3 loop: CASSLVGQGNSPLHF. The CDR3 bases are TGTGCCAGCAGCTTAGTCGGACAGGGGAATTCACCCCTCCACTTT.

This clone has just a few counts. The V gene is TRBV9, the J gene TRBJ2-3; 8 bases fit TRBD2. Germline V CDR1 and CDR2: SGDLS, YYNGEE. The V gene end was trimmed by 0 bases and the J gene end by 1 base; junction bases not matched to a gene: 7. This CDR3 has 17 amino acids. For the CDR3, the DNA is TGTGCCAGCAGCGTAGCTTCCGCAGCGGGGGGCACAGATACGCAGTATTTT. This translates into CASSVASAAGGTDTQYF. Combining the CDR3 with reference TRBV9 and TRBJ2-3 gives the whole variable domain DSGVTQTPKHLITATGQRVTLRCSPRSGDLSVYWYQQSLDQGLQFLIQYYNGEERAKGNILERFSAQQFPDLHSELNLSSLELGDSALYFCASSVASAAGGTDTQYFGPGTRLTVL.

The V call is TRBV30, the J call TRBJ2-7; TRBD1 might be the D (6 bases). Germline V gives CDR1 GTSNPN, CDR2 SVGIG (reference sequence). There are 16 residues in the CDR3. Trimming left V 4 bases short and J 3 bases short, with 22 bases between. The CDR3, as DNA: TGTGCCTGGACCCCCATCCGAACAGGGATTTACTACGAGCAGTACTTC. Protein product: CAWTPIRTGIYYEQYF.

The chain links TRBV4-3 to TRBJ1-4; 7 nucleotides align to TRBD1. Germline V gene sequence: CDR1 LGHNA, CDR2 YSLEER. Trimming removed 4 bases from V and 5 bases from J; junction bases left unmatched: 4. The CDR3 extends over 14 amino acids. The CDR3 spells CASSLQGVNEKLFF. The CDR3 nucleotides read TGCGCCAGCAGCCTTCAGGGGGTAAATGAAAAACTGTTTTTT.

CDR3 amino acids: CASSMRTGKNTEAFF. The DNA of the CDR3 is TGTGCCAGTAGTATGCGGACAGGGAAGAACACTGAAGCTTTCTTT. The chain joins TRBV19 to TRBJ1-1, with 8 bases that match TRBD1. After removal of 3 bases from V and 1 base from J, the junction contained 4 bases not matched to a gene. Germline V lookup: CDR1 LNHDA, CDR2 SQIVND (reference sequence). CDR3 size: 15 residues. Based on the CDR3 plus reference TRBV19 and TRBJ1-1, the full variable domain is DGGITQSPKYLFRKEGQNVTLSCEQNLNHDAMYWYRQDPGQGLRLIYYSQIVNDFQKGDIAEGYSVSREKKESFPLTVTSAQKNPTAFYLCASSMRTGKNTEAFFGQGTRLTVV.

The J gene is TRBJ1-2, the V gene TRBV5-1; TRBD1 aligns across 9 bases. CDR3 size: 14 residues. V trimming: 7 bases; J trimming: 8 bases; junction bases outside the gene matches: 12. Germline CDR1 and CDR2: SGHRS and YFSETQ. CDR3 loop: CASGEGTGGRGYTF. The CDR3 DNA sequence: TGCGCCAGCGGAGAGGGTACAGGGGGCAGGGGCTACACCTTC.

This clone appeared once. This chain connects TRBV4-3 to TRBJ2-7; D uncertain. V lost 0 bases and J 0 bases, leaving 9 bases between the germline ends. Germline-derived CDR1 and CDR2 are LGHNA and YSLEER. The CDR3 length is 15 residues. The CDR3 protein is CASSQEAVLSYEQYF. Written as DNA, the CDR3 is TGCGCCAGCAGCCAAGAGGCAGTTCTCTCCTACGAGCAGTACTTC.

The chain links TRBV6-5 to TRBJ1-1; no clear D gene. The CDR3 runs to 13 residues. V was cut by 6 bases and J by 2 bases, with 10 bases left in between. Germline V gives CDR1 MNHEY, CDR2 SVGAGI. The CDR3 nucleotides read TGTGCCAGCAGCCCGACACCAAACACTGAAGCTTTCTTT. Residues: CASSPTPNTEAFF.

The chain recombines TRBV6-1 with TRBJ1-2; D remains unclear. The CDR3 totals 14 residues. Germline-derived CDR1 and CDR2 are MNHNS and SASEGT. Deletions cut 1 base from V and 9 bases from J, with 15 bases between. The CDR3 DNA sequence: TGTGCCAGCAGTGAAGAAGGGAGGGTAGAGAGCTACACCTTC. This sequence encodes CASSEEGRVESYTF.

The rearrangement links TRBV7-2 to TRBJ1-1; the D is unclear. The germline V and J ends were trimmed by 3 bases and 1 base, with 9 bases remaining between them. Per germline, CDR1 SGHTA and CDR2 FQGNSA. The CDR3 is 14 residues long. CDR3 sequence reads: CASSFRTGNTEAFF. CDR3 nucleotide sequence: TGTGCCAGCAGCTTTCGAACTGGGAACACTGAAGCTTTCTTT.

The rearrangement joins TRBV2 to TRBJ2-7; possibly TRBD2 for D (5 bases). Germline CDR1 reads SNHLY; CDR2 reads FYNNEI. V dropped 7 bases and J dropped 4 bases, with 17 bases sitting between them. The CDR3 totals 14 residues. The CDR3 DNA reads TGTGCCAGCAACCCCGAGGGCCCAAAGTACGAGCAGTACTTC. Protein sequence: CASNPEGPKYEQYF. Full variable domain (missing parts from reference TRBV2 and TRBJ2-7): EPEVTQTPSHQVTQMGQEVILRCVPISNHLYFYWYRQILGQKVEFLVSFYNNEISEKSEIFDDQFSVERPDGSNFTLKIRSTKLEDSAMYFCASNPEGPKYEQYFGPGTRLTVT.

The chain carries TRBV7-8 and TRBJ2-1; unclear D gene. The CDR3 totals 15 residues. The V gene lost 5 bases and the J gene lost 0 bases, with 11 bases spanning the gap. Germline V lookup: CDR1 SGHVS, CDR2 FQNEAQ. CDR3 loop: CASSLAPSSYNEQFF. The DNA for the CDR3 is TGTGCCAGCAGCCTCGCCCCGAGCTCCTACAATGAGCAGTTCTTC. Supplemented by reference TRBV7-8 and TRBJ2-1, the full variable domain reads GAGVSQSPRYKVAKRGQDVALRCDPISGHVSLFWYQQALGQGPEFLTYFQNEAQLDKSGLPSDRFFAERPEGSVSTLKIQRTQQEDSAVYLCASSLAPSSYNEQFFGPGTRLTVL.

This clone was seen a few times. The chain couples TRBV28 to TRBJ1-3; D is unclear. The germline V and J ends were trimmed by 6 bases and 0 bases, with 9 bases remaining between them. Germline values: CDR1 MDHEN, CDR2 SYDVKM. This CDR3 spans 14 amino acids. The CDR3 DNA reads as TGTGCCAGCAGCACCCGAGGCTCTGGAAACACCATATATTTT. It codes for CASSTRGSGNTIYF.

This rearrangement joins TRBV7-9 to TRBJ2-1; 11 positions match TRBD2. Per the germline V gene, CDR1 is SEHNR and CDR2 is FQNEAQ (reference sequence). This CDR3 region has 15 residues. V lost 1 base to trimming and J lost 6 bases; unmatched junction nucleotides: 2. This chain's CDR3 is CASSLGLAGGNEQFF. The DNA of the CDR3 is TGTGCCAGCAGCTTAGGGCTAGCGGGAGGCAATGAGCAGTTCTTC.

This clone has only a few counts. The rearrangement joins TRBV5-4 to TRBJ1-1; D call uncertain. The CDR3 has 14 amino acids. Deletions cut 0 bases from V and 7 bases from J, with 13 bases between. CDR1 is SGHNT, CDR2 YYREEE, per germline (reference sequence). Written as DNA, the CDR3 is TGTGCCAGCAGCTTGGGAGCCAGGTCTAATGAAGCTTTCTTT. Its protein is CASSLGARSNEAFF. The variable domain in full, completed from reference TRBV5-4 and TRBJ1-1, reads ETGVTQSPTHLIKTRGQQVTLRCSSQSGHNTVSWYQQALGQGPQFIFQYYREEENGRGNFPPRFSGLQFPNYSSELNVNALELDDSALYLCASSLGARSNEAFFGQGTRLTVV.

V is TRBV30 and J is TRBJ1-2; 7 positions match TRBD1. The ends lost 2 bases at V and 9 bases at J; junction bases unmatched: 9. Germline CDR1 GTSNPN, CDR2 SVGIG (reference sequence). The CDR3 runs to 13 residues. CDR3 loop: CAWSFGTGDSYTF. In DNA form, the CDR3 reads TGTGCCTGGAGTTTTGGTACAGGGGACAGCTACACCTTC.

J is TRBJ2-3 and V is TRBV18; D perhaps matches TRBD2 (5 bases). The CDR3 contains 15 residues. The V end was cut by 5 bases, the J end by 4 bases, with 16 bases between. The germline CDR1 and CDR2 sequences are KGHSH and LQKENI. The CDR3 is CASSSDFLEADTQYF. The CDR3 DNA reads as TGTGCCAGCTCATCGGACTTCTTGGAGGCAGATACGCAGTATTTT.

The genes are TRBV4-1 and TRBJ1-5, with no clear D. The CDR3 spans 17 residues. Germline CDR1 MGHRA, CDR2 YSYEKL. Trimming shortened V by 4 bases and J by 1 base, and 17 bases separated the two germline ends. CDR3 sequence: CASSPSGGRQSNQPQHF. CDR3 sequence (DNA): TGCGCCAGCAGCCCCTCCGGAGGAAGACAAAGCAATCAGCCCCAGCATTTT.

The chain employs TRBV6-5 and TRBJ1-1; tentatively, D is TRBD1 (6 bases). Germline-derived CDR1 and CDR2 are MNHEY and SVGAGI. Between the trimmed V and J ends, which lost 4 bases and 0 bases, there was a span of 15 bases. CDR3 length: 16 amino acids. CDR3 protein: CASSSLDRSLNTEAFF. DNA of the CDR3: TGTGCCAGCAGTTCTCTGGACAGATCCTTGAACACTGAAGCTTTCTTT.

The rearrangement uses TRBV6-1 and TRBJ1-1; weak D call: TRBD1 (6 bases). The CDR3 consists of 18 residues. V was trimmed by 0 bases and J by 0 bases, leaving 17 bases between them. Germline V lookup: CDR1 MNHNS, CDR2 SASEGT. The DNA for the CDR3 is TGTGCCAGCAGTGAAGCCCCTCACAGGGTACGCATGAACACTGAAGCTTTCTTT. Translating it yields CASSEAPHRVRMNTEAFF.